A few counts support the clone carrying this T cell receptor (beta chain). The source of the sample is a study of human T cells and chemical hapten exposure. Each CDR3 protein gets one entry after TCRdb re-called the RACE reads with MiXCR. The top ten clones hold 2.4% of a sample with roughly 62,000 distinct CDR3 sequences, around 12% of them seen once. Described time point: patch test 3, about 24 weeks after DPC sensitization. The treatment was: therapeutic diphenylcyclopropenone sensitization with weekly scalp DPC. Trimming at V came to 4 bases and at J to 4 bases, leaving 15 bases not matched to a gene. This CDR3 contains 16 residues. Germline assignment: CDR1 DFQATT and CDR2 SNEGSKA (reference sequence).

This sequence joins TRBV20-1 and TRBJ1-2; 7 bases line up with TRBD1. Sequencing used whole blood, obtained in connection with sensitization to the hapten diphenylcyclopropenone (DPC). This receptor was identified in a man under 40 with alopecia areata. Some clones in this sample may be carry-over from other donors' samples. CDR3 loop: CSATRESQGLPYGYTF. The CDR3 DNA reads as TGCAGTGCTACCAGGGAGTCACAGGGGCTACCCTATGGCTACACCTTC.